The source of this TCR beta chain is a study of shared clonotypes between healthy human individuals. As to this clone: A much larger clone lies one base from this, so it may be a read error.

As handled by the study authors: Sequence data from immunoSEQ were junction-only and lacked quality scores; consequently, filtering differed. The repertoire was sequenced with immunoSEQ multiplex PCR; TCRdb's copy has only in-frame clones and lacks some. V and J calls plus clone size are reproduced from that table; the DNA served to infer D and trimming. In the table there are some 1 million clones, about 74% of which are singletons. V was clipped by 4 bases and J by 3 bases; unmatched bases: 1. CDR1 SGHVS and CDR2 FQNEAQ come from the germline V gene. This CDR3 comprises 14 residues. Sequencing was performed on memory CD4+ T cells sorted from blood. The sample's subset: CD45RA-negative fraction. This clonotype was sampled from a man between 18 and 35 years old in good health. The V gene is TRBV7-8, the J gene TRBJ1-1, with 11 bases fitting TRBD1. The CDR3 here is CASSWGQGDTEAFF. In DNA, the CDR3 is TGTGCCAGCAGCTGGGGACAGGGGGACACTGAAGCTTTCTTT.